This paragraph reports one T cell receptor (beta chain). The antigen is unknown. This sample was taken from a study of beta chain features in type 1 diabetes. Overall study results and limits: TCRB CDR3s were moderately but significantly shorter in Type 1 diabetes patients in all four CD4+ subsets. The similarity of naive, central memory and Treg TCRB repertoires appeared greater among patients than among healthy donors. Cells carrying high TCR expression could end up over-represented when cDNA is sequenced.

The whole isolated RNA underwent reverse transcription, so sequencing captured expressed TCRB transcripts. The assay was immunoSEQ multiplex PCR, and TCRdb's table has in-frame clones only and misses some. The table lists roughly 160,000 clones, 8% to 9.5% of them singletons. There are 14 residues in the CDR3. With 5 bases removed from V and 3 bases from J, the gap between germline ends came to 12 bases. Germline V CDR1 and CDR2: SGHRS, YFSETQ. The chain joins TRBV5-1 to TRBJ2-1, with D possibly TRBD2 on 5 matching bases. The sequencing sample was made of central memory CD4+ T cells from blood. The clonotype was recovered from a woman aged 18-29 years with type 1 diabetes. CDR3 region: CASRQSGSYNEQFF. DNA of the CDR3: TGCGCCAGCAGGCAATCTGGGAGCTACAATGAGCAGTTCTTC.